Below, 12 T cell receptor beta chains from the same sample are listed, as sequenced in a study of T cells after yellow fever vaccination. TCRdb passed the 5' RACE reads through MiXCR, listing each CDR3 protein once. The table lists 250,000 to 350,000 distinct CDR3 sequences, 6.5% to 8.5% of them singletons. This sample comprised PBMCs, obtained approximately 47 days after the first yellow fever vaccination. All receptors derive from a man aged 18 to 35 who received the YFV17D yellow fever vaccine.

This clonotype was seen at least ten times. The chain carries TRBV5-1 and TRBJ2-2; possible D gene TRBD1, 5 bases. The germline V gene has CDR1 SGHRS and CDR2 YFSETQ. Trimming left V 2 bases short and J 2 bases short, with 10 bases between. The CDR3 spans 15 residues. As DNA, the CDR3 is TGCGCCAGCAGCTTATGGACACCCAACACCGGGGAGCTGTTTTTT. Protein product: CASSLWTPNTGELFF.

This clonotype turned up a few times. This chain links TRBV15 with TRBJ1-5, with TRBD1 matching 8 bases. Germline lookup yields CDR1 LNHNV and CDR2 YYDKDF (reference sequence). The length of the CDR3 is 13 residues. V lost 8 bases and J lost 4; bases outside the gene matches: 4. CDR3 DNA: TGTGCCACCCGACAGGGGCTAAATCAGCCCCAGCATTTT. It codes for CATRQGLNQPQHF.

This clonotype was recorded at least ten times. The chain employs TRBV11-2 and TRBJ2-1, with D perhaps assigned TRBD1 or TRBD2 (5 bases each). The V and J ends lost 11 bases and 4 bases respectively, with 18 bases between them. Germline V lookup: CDR1 SGHAT, CDR2 FQNNGV. The CDR3 is made up of 14 amino acids. The CDR3 region has the DNA TGTGCCTACGGCGACGCTGGGGGTTACAATGAGCAGTTCTTC. The encoded protein is CAYGDAGGYNEQFF.

In nucleotides, the CDR3 is TGCAGTGCTCGCCGAACGGACAGTCCCTACGAGCAGTACTTC. It encodes CSARRTDSPYEQYF. This chain joins TRBV20-1 and TRBJ2-7; TRBD1 is a possible D gene (6 bases). This CDR3 contains 14 residues. Trimming took off 5 bases at V and 2 bases at J, with 16 bases between the two ends. Germline CDR1 reads DFQATT; CDR2 reads SNEGSKA (reference sequence).

Only a few counts were recorded for this clonotype. The chain recombines TRBV7-2 with TRBJ1-4; no reliable D call. Trimming cost V 5 bases and J 1 base, with 14 bases left between them. Germline CDR1 is SGHTA and CDR2 is FQGNSA. The CDR3 is made up of 16 amino acids. DNA of the CDR3: TGTGCCAGCAGCCCCGCCGCCACGGAAACTAATGAAAAACTGTTTTTT. As protein: CASSPAATETNEKLFF.

This clonotype was seen more than once but under ten times. The chain uses TRBV27 and TRBJ2-7; 8 bases line up with TRBD1. The J segment lost 4 bases and the V segment lost 4 bases, leaving 6 bases of the junction unmatched. Looked up from germline, CDR1 is MNHEY and CDR2 is SMNVEV (reference sequence). This CDR3 spans 14 amino acids. The CDR3 nucleotides read TGTGCCAGCAGTTCCCTGACAGGGGAATACGAGCAGTACTTC. Its protein product is CASSSLTGEYEQYF.

This clonotype was counted ten times or more. This chain uses TRBV9 with TRBJ2-2; D not resolved. Germline CDR1 and CDR2: SGDLS and YYNGEE. The CDR3 is 13 amino acids. The V gene lost 3 bases and the J gene lost 6 bases, with 9 bases spanning the gap. CDR3 amino acids: CASSANSAGELFF. The CDR3 DNA follows: TGTGCCAGCAGCGCAAACTCGGCCGGGGAGCTGTTTTTT.

This clonotype was detected ten times or more. The rearrangement joins TRBV18 to TRBJ2-1; weak D call: TRBD1 (6 bases). The germline V gene has CDR1 KGHSH and CDR2 LQKENI. Trimming pared 0 bases from V and 6 bases from J, leaving 9 bases between. The CDR3 totals 14 residues. The CDR3 loop is CASSPPGTTNEQFF. The CDR3 region has the DNA TGTGCCAGCTCACCACCGGGGACAACCAATGAGCAGTTCTTC.

This clonotype was observed a few times. This chain uses TRBV5-6 with TRBJ2-7, with D tentatively TRBD1 (6 bases). Germline V gene sequence: CDR1 SGHDT, CDR2 YYEEEE. CDR3 size: 13 residues. Trimming shortened V by 7 bases and J by 6 bases, and 17 bases separated the two germline ends. The CDR3 region has the DNA TGTGCCAGCTGCCTCCTGGGGGCGTCCGAGCAGTACGTC. Translation gives CASCLLGASEQYV.

The V and J genes are TRBV5-1 and TRBJ2-3, with TRBD2 matching 8 bases. Germline CDR1 and CDR2: SGHRS and YFSETQ. Trimming removed 3 bases from V and 3 bases from J; junction bases left unmatched: 3. The CDR3 extends over 14 amino acids. This CDR3 reads CASSSGGETDTQYF. As DNA, the CDR3 is TGCGCCAGCAGCTCGGGGGGGGAGACAGATACGCAGTATTTT. The variable domain in full, with the rest retrieved from reference TRBV5-1 and TRBJ2-3, is KAGVTQTPRYLIKTRGQQVTLSCSPISGHRSVSWYQQTPGQGLQFLFEYFSETQRNKGNFPGRFSGRQFSNSRSEMNVSTLELGDSALYLCASSSGGETDTQYFGPGTRLTVL.

The chain couples TRBV5-1 to TRBJ2-2, with D unclear. Germline V gives CDR1 SGHRS, CDR2 YFSETQ. Trimming stripped 2 bases from V and 4 bases from J, with 21 bases between. The CDR3 runs to 18 residues. This CDR3 reads CASSFRPGGPGGTGELFF. CDR3 nucleotide sequence: TGCGCCAGCAGCTTCCGCCCGGGCGGCCCGGGTGGCACCGGGGAGCTGTTTTTT. Supplemented by reference TRBV5-1 and TRBJ2-2, the full variable domain reads KAGVTQTPRYLIKTRGQQVTLSCSPISGHRSVSWYQQTPGQGLQFLFEYFSETQRNKGNFPGRFSGRQFSNSRSEMNVSTLELGDSALYLCASSFRPGGPGGTGELFFGEGSRLTVL.

This clonotype was seen more than once but under ten times. The chain links TRBV20-1 to TRBJ2-5; the match to TRBD1 covers 8 bases. The CDR3 totals 16 residues. The germline CDR1 and CDR2 sequences are DFQATT and SNEGSKA (reference sequence). V lost 3 bases and J lost 4; bases outside the gene matches: 13. CDR3 amino acids: CSASPQGATNRETQYF. The CDR3 nucleotides are TGCAGTGCTAGTCCTCAGGGGGCGACGAATCGAGAGACCCAGTACTTC.